These 3 T cell receptor beta chains were sequenced from one sample in a study of blood T cell repertoires in COVID-19. The method was immunoSEQ multiplex PCR; TCRdb's version includes in-frame clones alone and lacks a portion of them. Of fewer than 150,000 clones in the sample, more than 80% were seen once. The specimen sequenced was peripheral blood. These receptors all come from a human donor in a cohort sampled during active COVID-19.

The count of this clone is one. The rearrangement uses TRBV7-9 and TRBJ2-3, with D tentatively TRBD1 (8 bases). Germline assignment: CDR1 SEHNR and CDR2 FQNEAQ (reference sequence). The CDR3 covers 16 residues. Deletions cut 4 bases from V and 1 base from J, with 15 bases between. The DNA of the CDR3 is TGTGCCAGCAGCTCCGGAGCGGGACAGGGCACAGATACGCAGTATTTT. Translating gives CASSSGAGQGTDTQYF.

The gene calls are TRBV7-2 and TRBJ2-7; D is possibly TRBD2 (5 bases). The CDR3 sequence is 13 residues long. V gave up 7 bases and J gave up 6 bases, with 16 bases separating them. Germline V gene sequence: CDR1 SGHTA, CDR2 FQGNSA. The CDR3 coding sequence is TGTGCCAGCACCTCCCCGGGATCTCGCGAGCAGTACTTC. Its protein is CASTSPGSREQYF.

The rearrangement uses TRBV7-2 and TRBJ1-3, with 8 bases lining up with TRBD1. V gave up 4 bases and J gave up 4 bases; unmatched junction bases: 12. CDR1 is SGHTA and CDR2 is FQGNSA in the germline V gene. The CDR3 totals 17 residues. This CDR3 is CASSYLSQGAEGNTIYF. In nucleotides, the CDR3 is TGTGCCAGCAGCTACCTGTCCCAGGGGGCGGAAGGAAACACCATATATTTT.